The T cell receptor (beta chain) under discussion was sequenced for a study of human T cells and chemical hapten exposure. As for the study in general: For the roughly 25-week duration of the study, patients were given weekly doses of diphenylcyclopropenone on the scalp. Regarding the study as a whole: Expanded TCRs showed more large CDR3 clusters than pre-sensitization or healthy control sets.

For this clonotype: As yet, its antigen is unknown.

TCRdb independently ran MiXCR on the RACE reads; one entry per CDR3 protein. The sample records 150,000 to 200,000 distinct CDR3 sequences, around 23% being singletons. The sample's time point: patch test 3, about 24 weeks after DPC sensitization. Treatment denoted: therapeutic diphenylcyclopropenone sensitization with weekly scalp DPC. Trimming cost V 0 bases and J 5 bases, with 7 bases left between them. Germline V gene lookup returns CDR1 ENHRY and CDR2 SYGVKD. The CDR3 extends over 13 amino acids. The sequence was collected from a woman between 40 and 55 years old with alopecia areata. Some clones in this sample may be carry-over from other donors' samples. The sequencing used whole blood, collected in connection with sensitization to the hapten diphenylcyclopropenone (DPC). This chain uses TRBV10-3 with TRBJ2-5, with D hard to call. The CDR3 DNA reads TGTGCCATCAGTGAGTCCAACACGGAGACCCAGTACTTC. As protein: CAISESNTETQYF.